This T cell receptor (beta chain) originates from a study of PD-L1 blockade in urothelial cancer. Turning to the study itself: Chemotherapy regimens numbering 0 to 3 had been given to patients.

Data came from immunoSEQ multiplex PCR; TCRdb stores just in-frame clones and leaves some out. Altogether roughly 120,000 clones are present, less than 95% being singletons, with the ten largest covering less than 5%. There are 17 residues in the CDR3. Germline CDR1 and CDR2: MNHGY and SAAAGT. The J segment lost 5 bases and the V segment lost 6 bases, leaving 7 bases of the junction unmatched. Time point specified: peripheral blood 6 weeks after treatment start. The receptor was derived from a man aged 60 to 75 with urothelial cancer. The chain employs TRBV6-8 and TRBJ2-1; 16 bases are a match to TRBD2. Sample: PBMCs, taken around atezolizumab (anti-PD-L1) treatment. CDR3 loop: CASRAGTSGREDNEQFF. CDR3 nucleotides: TGTGCCAGCAGAGCCGGGACTAGCGGGAGGGAGGACAATGAGCAGTTCTTC.